Following are 32 T cell receptor beta chains from one sample sequenced in a study of cytomegalovirus exposure and HLA in healthy donors. The PCR had 60 Vbeta and 13 Jbeta primers. The assay was immunoSEQ multiplex PCR, and TCRdb's table has in-frame clones only and misses some. The sample shows 200,000 or so clones, approximately 81% of them seen only once. Sequencing was done on a sample of PBMCs. The receptor source for this set is a man over 45 in good health and CMV-seronegative.

Only one count was recorded for this clone. The chain joins TRBV9 to TRBJ2-3, with 9 positions matching TRBD1. The J segment lost 5 bases and the V segment lost 3 bases, leaving 13 bases of the junction unmatched. Germline V lookup: CDR1 SGDLS, CDR2 YYNGEE. The CDR3 spans 17 residues. The CDR3 loop is CASSASGRTGAGDTQYF. CDR3 DNA: TGTGCCAGCAGCGCTTCGGGCCGGACAGGGGCCGGAGATACGCAGTATTTT.

The chain joins TRBV25-1 to TRBJ2-1; 16 bases agree with TRBD2. Germline V CDR1 and CDR2: MGHDK, SYGVNS. With 8 bases clipped from V and 6 bases from J, the junction kept 7 bases outside the gene matches. This CDR3 has 16 amino acids. CDR3 nucleotide sequence: TGTGCCAGCGGGGGAGGGACTAGCGGGGGGGCCAATGAGCAGTTCTTC. Translating it yields CASGGGTSGGANEQFF.

The rearrangement joins TRBV5-1 to TRBJ1-4, with 7 bases fitting TRBD1. Looked up from germline, CDR1 is SGHRS and CDR2 is YFSETQ. After removal of 4 bases from V and 8 bases from J, the junction contained 8 bases not matched to a gene. The CDR3 length is 14 residues. CDR3 in amino acids: CASSLQGTGEKLFF. CDR3 coding DNA: TGCGCCAGCAGCCTACAGGGGACTGGAGAAAAACTGTTTTTT.

The chain uses TRBV11-2 and TRBJ2-3; 7 bases fit TRBD2. The CDR3 loop spans 16 amino acids. V was clipped by 5 bases and J by 0 bases; unmatched bases: 8. Germline assignment: CDR1 SGHAT and CDR2 FQNNGV. The CDR3 nucleotides read TGTGCCAGCAGCCACATTTGGCGGGGGAGCACAGATACGCAGTATTTT. This encodes CASSHIWRGSTDTQYF.

This clone has only a few counts. The gene calls are TRBV5-3 and TRBJ2-4; 8 nucleotides agree with TRBD1. TRBV5-3 is reported as an ORF; its role is uncertain. This CDR3 has 16 residues. V gave up 0 bases and J gave up 8 bases; unmatched junction bases: 10. The CDR3 nucleotides are TGTGCCAGAAGCTTGGCAGGGGGCAGGGAACGGGACATTCAGTACTTC. Translated: CARSLAGGRERDIQYF.

V and J are TRBV29-1 and TRBJ1-2; 10 nucleotides align to TRBD1. The ends lost 6 bases at V and 8 bases at J; junction bases unmatched: 12. CDR3 size: 14 residues. Germline loops: CDR1 SQVTM, CDR2 ANQGSEA. The CDR3 sequence: CSVRNAGQGFGYTF. CDR3 nucleotide sequence: TGCAGCGTGCGAAACGCGGGACAGGGGTTCGGCTACACCTTC.

The chain carries TRBV7-9 and TRBJ1-4; D is undetermined. The CDR3 contains 16 residues. Germline V gene lookup returns CDR1 SEHNR and CDR2 FQNEAQ (reference sequence). Deletions cut 1 base from V and 2 bases from J, with 11 bases between. Here the CDR3 DNA reads TGTGCCAGCAGCTTAGGAGAGGGCCCGACTAATGAAAAACTGTTTTTT. Residues: CASSLGEGPTNEKLFF. Full variable domain (missing parts from reference TRBV7-9 and TRBJ1-4): DTGVSQNPRHKITKRGQNVTFRCDPISEHNRLYWYRQTLGQGPEFLTYFQNEAQLEKSRLLSDRFSAERPKGSFSTLEIQRTEQGDSAMYLCASSLGEGPTNEKLFFGSGTQLSVL.

This clone was seen a few times. The J gene is TRBJ2-5, the V gene TRBV10-3; possibly TRBD2 for D (5 bases). V lost 4 bases, J lost 2 bases, and 8 bases lay in between. The germline V gene encodes CDR1 ENHRY and CDR2 SYGVKD. The CDR3 has 13 residues. CDR3 sequence (DNA): TGTGCCATCAGTGCCCGGGGACAAGAGACCCAGTACTTC. Its protein is CAISARGQETQYF.

This chain links TRBV11-2 with TRBJ1-1, with 7 bases matching TRBD1. Per the germline V gene, CDR1 is SGHAT and CDR2 is FQNNGV. V gave up 5 bases and J gave up 1 base; unmatched junction bases: 1. The CDR3 is made up of 13 amino acids. This CDR3 reads CASSRDRNTEAFF. The CDR3 DNA reads TGTGCCAGCAGCCGGGACAGGAACACTGAAGCTTTCTTT.

This chain connects TRBV9 to TRBJ2-7; D uncertain. This CDR3 is built from 15 residues. Germline V gene lookup returns CDR1 SGDLS and CDR2 YYNGEE. The ends were cut back, 4 bases at V and 2 bases at J, with 16 bases in the middle. The CDR3 bases are TGTGCCAGCAGCCCCCGGGTTTCAGATACCTACGAGCAGTACTTC. Amino acid sequence: CASSPRVSDTYEQYF.

The gene calls are TRBV18 and TRBJ2-7, with 9 bases lining up with TRBD1. CDR1 is KGHSH and CDR2 is LQKENI in the germline V gene. The V segment lost 5 bases and the J segment 5 bases; nucleotides outside the gene matches: 10. CDR3 length equals 15 residues. CDR3 DNA sequence: TGTGCCAGCTCAGCGGCCGGGACAGGGTTCGACGAGCAGTACTTC. It yields the protein CASSAAGTGFDEQYF.

The V call is TRBV7-2, the J call TRBJ2-3, with D possibly being TRBD2 (6 bases). V lost 3 bases, J lost 11 bases, and 12 bases lay in between. The CDR3 length is 12 residues. Germline CDR1 reads SGHTA; CDR2 reads FQGNSA. This CDR3 reads CASSLSAGKQYF. CDR3 DNA: TGTGCCAGCAGCTTGTCGGCGGGGAAGCAGTATTTT.

The chain couples TRBV10-2 to TRBJ1-2; TRBD1 agrees at 8 bases. Germline CDR1 is WSHSY and CDR2 is SAAADI. The CDR3 totals 14 residues. J was trimmed by 5 bases and V by 11 bases; bases with no gene match: 13. As DNA, the CDR3 is TGCGCCGGCACCCTCGGGACAGGTCCTTATGGCTACACCTTC. It encodes CAGTLGTGPYGYTF.

The J gene is TRBJ2-5, the V gene TRBV5-1; 14 nucleotides line up with TRBD2. The trim removed 5 bases at V and 3 bases at J, leaving 6 bases unmatched. The CDR3 has 16 amino acids. The germline gives CDR1 SGHRS, CDR2 YFSETQ. The CDR3 sequence is CASRRGLAGGEETQYF. The CDR3 DNA follows: TGCGCCAGCAGGCGCGGACTAGCGGGGGGAGAAGAGACCCAGTACTTC.

The J gene is TRBJ2-1, the V gene TRBV9, with 10 bases lining up with TRBD1. Germline V gene lookup returns CDR1 SGDLS and CDR2 YYNGEE. The CDR3 runs 15 residues. With 3 bases clipped from V and 2 bases from J, the junction kept 2 bases outside the gene matches. The DNA for the CDR3 is TGTGCCAGCAGCGATGGGACAGGGGCCTACAATGAGCAGTTCTTC. Translated, it gives CASSDGTGAYNEQFF.

This clone was counted once. The gene calls are TRBV5-6 and TRBJ2-7; 8 positions match TRBD2. Per germline, CDR1 SGHDT and CDR2 YYEEEE. The CDR3 sequence is 13 residues long. With 5 bases clipped from V and 6 bases from J, the junction kept 7 bases outside the gene matches. The CDR3 is CASRRGALGEQYF. The DNA of the CDR3 is TGTGCCAGCAGGCGGGGGGCGCTTGGCGAGCAGTACTTC.

In DNA, the CDR3 is TGTGCCAGCAGTCCGGAGCAGCGGCGCTACGAGCAGTACTTC. Translation gives CASSPEQRRYEQYF. The V call is TRBV6-1, the J call TRBJ2-7, with TRBD2 as a possible D gene (5 bases). CDR1 is MNHNS, CDR2 SASEGT, per germline. The CDR3 is 14 residues long. Trimming pared 5 bases from V and 3 bases from J, leaving 14 bases between.

The chain couples TRBV2 to TRBJ1-2; 9 bases match TRBD1. Germline loops: CDR1 SNHLY, CDR2 FYNNEI. The CDR3 has 15 amino acids. With 5 bases clipped from V and 8 bases from J, the junction kept 12 bases outside the gene matches. CDR3 DNA: TGTGCCAGCAGTCCTCCGGGACAGGGTACGGGCGGCTACACCTTC. Amino acid sequence: CASSPPGQGTGGYTF.

The chain uses TRBV27 and TRBJ1-1, with TRBD1 matching 8 bases. The V and J ends lost 5 bases and 6 bases, in that order; junction bases with no gene match: 5. Germline-derived CDR1 and CDR2 are MNHEY and SMNVEV (reference sequence). The CDR3 is 13 amino acids. CDR3 sequence (DNA): TGTGCCAGCAGTCTCCAGGGGGCCGCTGAAGCTTTCTTT. Encoded protein: CASSLQGAAEAFF.

The chain couples TRBV7-2 to TRBJ1-2; 10 nucleotides agree with TRBD1. The length of the CDR3 is 14 residues. Looked up from germline, CDR1 is SGHTA and CDR2 is FQGNSA. V was clipped by 5 bases and J by 6 bases; unmatched bases: 6. This chain's CDR3 is CASSPRGQGDGYTF. The CDR3 DNA follows: TGTGCCAGCAGCCCTAGAGGACAGGGGGATGGCTACACCTTC.

The V and J genes are TRBV30 and TRBJ1-4, with D unclear. CDR1 and CDR2 from the germline V gene are GTSNPN and SVGIG (reference sequence). The CDR3 is 13 amino acids. V was trimmed by 1 base and J by 4 bases, leaving 7 bases between them. The DNA of the CDR3 is TGTGCCTGGAGTGCGGGGATTAATGAAAAACTGTTTTTT. Its translation is CAWSAGINEKLFF.

This clone occurred a few times. The chain joins TRBV6-1 to TRBJ1-2; TRBD1 might be the D (6 bases). CDR3 length: 13 residues. The germline CDR1 and CDR2 sequences are MNHNS and SASEGT. V was cut by 4 bases and J by 4 bases, with 10 bases left in between. Here the CDR3 DNA reads TGTGCCAGCAGTGGACAGGTTACCTATGGCTACACCTTC. It translates to CASSGQVTYGYTF.

The chain employs TRBV6-5 and TRBJ1-2; D is undetermined. Germline CDR1 MNHEY, CDR2 SVGAGI. V dropped 8 bases and J dropped 4 bases, with 17 bases sitting between them. This CDR3 is 14 amino acids long. CDR3 DNA sequence: TGTGCCAGCCACCCAGTCGAGAGGAGCTATGGCTACACCTTC. Translating gives CASHPVERSYGYTF.

V gene TRBV18 combines with J gene TRBJ1-1; possibly TRBD1 for D (5 bases). Per the germline V gene, CDR1 is KGHSH and CDR2 is LQKENI. V dropped 6 bases and J dropped 1 base, with 18 bases sitting between them. The CDR3 totals 16 residues. CDR3 protein: CASSSIGGGGNTEAFF. DNA of the CDR3: TGTGCCAGCTCCTCCATCGGGGGAGGCGGGAACACTGAAGCTTTCTTT.

V and J are TRBV6-4 and TRBJ1-2, with D perhaps matching TRBD1 (5 bases). This CDR3 has 15 residues. Trimming shortened V by 7 bases and J by 1 base, and 16 bases separated the two germline ends. CDR1 MRHNA and CDR2 SNTAGT come from the germline V gene. DNA of the CDR3: TGTGCCAGCACTGCCAGGGCGGGGGTTAACTATGGCTACACCTTC. It specifies CASTARAGVNYGYTF.

The rearrangement uses TRBV6-5 and TRBJ1-3, with a tentative D call TRBD1 (6 bases). CDR3 length: 14 residues. Trimming removed 5 bases from V and 2 bases from J, with 10 bases in between. Germline V gives CDR1 MNHEY, CDR2 SVGAGI. The CDR3 sequence is CASSPRGPGNTIYF. The CDR3 nucleotides read TGTGCCAGCAGTCCCAGGGGCCCTGGAAACACCATATATTTT.

The V and J genes are TRBV5-6 and TRBJ2-5; TRBD2 might be the D (6 bases). The DNA end is more similar to TRBJ2-7, so the J call may be wrong. This CDR3 comprises 15 residues. The V gene's germline CDR1 is SGHDT and CDR2 YYEEEE. CDR3 sequence reads: CASSPGGGPSYEQYF. For the CDR3, the DNA is TGTGCCAGCAGCCCTGGGGGAGGTCCCTCCTACGAGCAGTACTTC.

The J gene is TRBJ2-1, the V gene TRBV5-1; perhaps TRBD2 as D (6 bases). Trimming pared 0 bases from V and 0 bases from J, leaving 19 bases between. CDR3 length equals 19 residues. Germline CDR1 SGHRS, CDR2 YFSETQ. The CDR3 sequence: CASSLARDFYGRSYNEQFF. In nucleotides, the CDR3 is TGCGCCAGCAGCTTGGCAAGGGACTTCTATGGGCGCTCCTACAATGAGCAGTTCTTC. The full variable domain, completed using reference TRBV5-1 and TRBJ2-1, is KAGVTQTPRYLIKTRGQQVTLSCSPISGHRSVSWYQQTPGQGLQFLFEYFSETQRNKGNFPGRFSGRQFSNSRSEMNVSTLELGDSALYLCASSLARDFYGRSYNEQFFGPGTRLTVL.

V and J are TRBV7-9 and TRBJ2-5, with TRBD2 as a possible D gene (6 bases). Germline CDR1 reads SEHNR; CDR2 reads FQNEAQ (reference sequence). The CDR3 runs to 14 residues. V shed 5 bases and J shed 1 base, with 11 bases lying between them. For the CDR3, the DNA is TGTGCCAGCAGCCCGGAGGGGCTCCAAGAGACCCAGTACTTC. This translates into CASSPEGLQETQYF.

This clone was observed a handful of times. The chain links TRBV7-9 to TRBJ1-2; no clear D gene. Trimming left V 4 bases short and J 4 bases short, with 19 bases between. This CDR3 contains 16 residues. Per germline, CDR1 SEHNR and CDR2 FQNEAQ (reference sequence). CDR3 sequence reads: CASSSVSLIPPYGYTF. Here the CDR3 DNA reads TGTGCCAGCAGCTCTGTTTCACTAATCCCCCCCTATGGCTACACCTTC.

This sequence joins TRBV2 and TRBJ2-7, with D possibly matching TRBD1 (5 bases). Between the trimmed V and J ends, which lost 11 bases and 1 base, there was a span of 18 bases. Germline CDR1 SNHLY, CDR2 FYNNEI. This CDR3 is 14 amino acids long. CDR3 sequence: CASQKDTSSYEQYF. CDR3 in DNA: TGTGCCTCACAAAAGGACACCTCTTCCTACGAGCAGTACTTC.

The chain links TRBV6-5 to TRBJ1-5; no firm D call. V dropped 8 bases and J dropped 0 bases, with 5 bases sitting between them. This CDR3 comprises 12 residues. Germline V gives CDR1 MNHEY, CDR2 SVGAGI. The CDR3 reads CASGNSNQPQHF. CDR3 bases: TGTGCCAGCGGCAATAGCAATCAGCCCCAGCATTTT.